The rows below give T cell receptor beta chains drawn from one sample of a study of blood T cell repertoires in COVID-19. The method was immunoSEQ multiplex PCR; TCRdb's version includes in-frame clones alone and lacks a portion of them. The sample has roughly 200,000 clones; almost 90% are singletons. Sequenced input: peripheral blood. All receptors derive from a man aged 45-60 years with acute or convalescent COVID-19. Both conserved end residues are part of each CDR3. Each record gives: CDR3 protein, CDR3 DNA, V gene, J gene, clone size, D gene. A D gene is named only where the DNA matches it firmly. Clone sizes are given selectively: once, few, many, or a class where the clone is expanded.

CDR3: CASSQTGAVNSPLHF
DNA: TGTGCCAGCAGCCAAACTGGGGCAGTAAATTCACCCCTCCACTTT
V: TRBV7-9
J: TRBJ1-6
size: -
D: -

CDR3: CASIGTGNTEAFF
DNA: TGCGCCAGCATTGGAACAGGGAACACTGAAGCTTTCTTT
V: TRBV10-2
J: TRBJ1-1
size: -
D: -

CDR3: CASSQGPQGYTGELFF
DNA: TGCGCCAGCAGCCAAGGGCCGCAGGGTTACACCGGGGAGCTGTTTTTT
V: TRBV4-1
J: TRBJ2-2
size: -
D: -

CDR3: CASGGQKNTEAFF
DNA: TGTGCCAGCGGGGGACAGAAGAACACTGAAGCTTTCTTT
V: TRBV27
J: TRBJ1-1
size: -
D: TRBD1

CDR3: CASSSTGRGMNTEAFF
DNA: TGTGCCAGCAGCTCTACAGGGAGAGGAATGAACACTGAAGCTTTCTTT
V: TRBV5-4
J: TRBJ1-1
size: -
D: -

CDR3: CASSLGLAGGPLETQYF
DNA: TGTGCCAGCAGCCTCGGACTAGCGGGAGGGCCATTGGAGACCCAGTACTTC
V: TRBV5-5
J: TRBJ2-5
size: -
D: TRBD2

CDR3: CATSDPTGDEKLFF
DNA: TGTGCCACCAGTGATCCGACAGGTGATGAAAAACTGTTTTTT
V: TRBV24-1
J: TRBJ1-4
size: few
D: -

CDR3: CASSKGAEVHQYF
DNA: TGTGCCAGCAGTAAAGGGGCCGAAGTCCATCAGTACTTC
V: TRBV28
J: TRBJ2-5
size: -
D: -

CDR3: CSVEVQNYGYTF
DNA: TGCAGCGTTGAAGTACAGAACTATGGCTACACCTTC
V: TRBV29-1
J: TRBJ1-2
size: few
D: -

CDR3: CASSPRQGWNTEAFF
DNA: TGTGCCAGTAGTCCGCGACAGGGATGGAACACTGAAGCTTTCTTT
V: TRBV19
J: TRBJ1-1
size: -
D: TRBD1

CDR3: CASSPERHSYNEQFF
DNA: TGCGCCAGCAGTCCAGAGCGGCACTCCTACAATGAGCAGTTCTTC
V: TRBV4-3
J: TRBJ2-1
size: -
D: -

CDR3: CASSFGETDTQYF
DNA: TGTGCCAGCAGCTTTGGGGAGACAGATACGCAGTATTTT
V: TRBV7-3
J: TRBJ2-3
size: -
D: -

CDR3: CASSRGGRVNEQFF
DNA: TGTGCCAGTAGTAGGGGCGGGAGGGTCAATGAGCAGTTCTTC
V: TRBV19
J: TRBJ2-1
size: -
D: TRBD2

CDR3: CASSTGSGQGMTRETQYF
DNA: TGTGCCAGCAGCACAGGGTCGGGACAGGGGATGACAAGGGAGACCCAGTACTTC
V: TRBV28
J: TRBJ2-5
size: -
D: TRBD1

CDR3: CASSVGRGTEAFF
DNA: TGTGCCAGCAGCGTAGGAAGGGGCACTGAAGCTTTCTTT
V: TRBV9
J: TRBJ1-1
size: -
D: -

CDR3: CASSATDYFGTQYF
DNA: TGTGCCAGCAGTGCAACTGACTACTTCGGGACCCAGTACTTC
V: TRBV7-2
J: TRBJ2-5
size: -
D: -

CDR3: CASSIVRGSGGEETQYF
DNA: TGTGCCAGTAGTATAGTTCGCGGTTCGGGGGGCGAAGAGACCCAGTACTTC
V: TRBV19
J: TRBJ2-5
size: -
D: -

CDR3: CASSTSSGGALGDTQYF
DNA: TGTGCCAGCAGCACCTCTAGCGGGGGAGCCCTTGGAGATACGCAGTATTTT
V: TRBV11-2
J: TRBJ2-3
size: -
D: TRBD2

CDR3: CASSLVGQGSNEQFF
DNA: TGTGCCAGCAGCCTCGTAGGACAGGGATCCAATGAGCAGTTCTTC
V: TRBV5-4
J: TRBJ2-1
size: -
D: TRBD1

CDR3: CASSVETGSEQYF
DNA: TGTGCCAGCAGTGTGGAGACAGGGAGCGAGCAGTACTTC
V: TRBV2
J: TRBJ2-7
size: -
D: TRBD1